This is a list of T cell receptor beta chains from one sample in a study of OX40 agonist ivuxolimab in advanced cancers. Some clones are missing from TCRdb's copy, which holds only in-frame ones; the method was immunoSEQ multiplex PCR. The table records around 35,000 clones, about 81% of them present only once. The source material was CD4+ or CD8+ T cells sorted from blood, sampled in a trial of the OX40 agonist ivuxolimab. These receptor sequences come from an adult with an advanced solid tumor such as melanoma, head and neck, liver or kidney cancer. CDR3s include the opening cysteine and the closing phenylalanine or tryptophan. D genes are given only for firm matches. Size is stated for part of the rows, as once, few or many counts, or as a class when the clone is expanded.

d_call: NA; j_call: TRBJ1-1; v_call: TRBV11-3; clone_size: NA; cdr3_aa: CASSLQEGAEAFF; cdr3_nt: TGTGCCAGCAGCTTACAGGAGGGGGCTGAAGCTTTCTTT
d_call: TRBD1; j_call: TRBJ1-5; v_call: TRBV7-8; clone_size: once; cdr3_aa: CASSLTGGGNQPQHF; cdr3_nt: TGTGCCAGCAGCTTGACAGGGGGAGGCAATCAGCCCCAGCATTTT
d_call: NA; j_call: TRBJ1-4; v_call: TRBV5-4; clone_size: NA; cdr3_aa: CASSLGGVEKLFF; cdr3_nt: TGTGCCAGCAGCCTGGGGGGTGTTGAAAAACTGTTTTTT
d_call: NA; j_call: TRBJ1-6; v_call: TRBV4-1; clone_size: NA; cdr3_aa: CASSQEDADNSPLHF; cdr3_nt: TGCGCCAGCAGCCAAGAGGACGCAGATAATTCACCCCTCCACTTT
d_call: TRBD1; j_call: TRBJ1-5; v_call: TRBV4-1; clone_size: once; cdr3_aa: CASSQADRGDQPQHF; cdr3_nt: TGCGCCAGCAGCCAAGCCGACAGGGGCGATCAGCCCCAGCATTTT
d_call: TRBD1; j_call: TRBJ1-1; v_call: TRBV7-9; clone_size: NA; cdr3_aa: CASSLAQGDNLNTEAFF; cdr3_nt: TGTGCCAGCAGCTTAGCGCAGGGGGACAACCTGAACACTGAAGCTTTCTTT
d_call: NA; j_call: TRBJ2-2; v_call: TRBV6-1; clone_size: NA; cdr3_aa: CASTHTGELFF; cdr3_nt: TGTGCCAGCACACACACCGGGGAGCTGTTTTTT
d_call: NA; j_call: TRBJ2-1; v_call: TRBV5-1; clone_size: once; cdr3_aa: CASSSVVGGVLNEQFF; cdr3_nt: TGCGCCAGCAGCTCGGTGGTGGGAGGAGTTCTCAATGAGCAGTTCTTC
d_call: NA; j_call: TRBJ1-4; v_call: TRBV7-9; clone_size: NA; cdr3_aa: CASSALGGLREKLFF; cdr3_nt: TGTGCCAGCAGCGCTCTCGGAGGGCTACGGGAAAAACTGTTTTTT
d_call: TRBD1; j_call: TRBJ2-1; v_call: TRBV7-6; clone_size: NA; cdr3_aa: CASSFRQGVRNEQFF; cdr3_nt: TGTGCCAGCAGCTTCCGACAGGGAGTTAGGAATGAGCAGTTCTTC
d_call: NA; j_call: TRBJ2-5; v_call: TRBV5-1; clone_size: NA; cdr3_aa: CASSPGGAQETQYF; cdr3_nt: TGCGCCAGCAGCCCCGGTGGAGCTCAAGAGACCCAGTACTTC
d_call: TRBD2; j_call: TRBJ2-7; v_call: TRBV5-4; clone_size: NA; cdr3_aa: CASSPSGRAYEQYF; cdr3_nt: TGTGCCAGCAGCCCTAGCGGGAGGGCCTACGAGCAGTACTTC
d_call: NA; j_call: TRBJ1-1; v_call: TRBV11-2; clone_size: NA; cdr3_aa: CASSLDRDEAFF; cdr3_nt: TGTGCCAGCAGCTTAGACAGGGACGAAGCTTTCTTT
d_call: TRBD1; j_call: TRBJ1-2; v_call: TRBV30; clone_size: few; cdr3_aa: CAWSVGQLYGYTF; cdr3_nt: TGTGCCTGGAGTGTGGGACAGCTATATGGCTACACCTTC